This T cell receptor (beta chain) was sequenced in a study of CD8+ T cells in alopecia areata. Following extraction, RNA underwent reverse transcription to cDNA, which served as the sequencing template. Sequencing was performed with immunoSEQ multiplex PCR; in TCRdb, only in-frame clones are kept and a portion is missing. This sample has about 190,000 clones; about three fifths occur once, and the top ten carry approximately 0.93%. In germline, CDR1 is GTSNPN, CDR2 SVGIG (reference sequence). CDR3 length: 12 residues. V was shortened by 7 bases and J by 4 bases, with 12 bases between the two germline ends. Study results and caveats: Significant decreases in scalp clonality and expanded CD8+ clones followed tofacitinib treatment.

The treatment here: oral pan-JAK inhibitor, 5-10 mg twice daily. Both peripheral blood and punch biopsies of lesional scalp skin were obtained from patients who had alopecia areata. A FACSAria was used to sort CD4+ and CD8+ T cells. These cells came from PBMCs. Note on this clone: What it recognizes is unknown.

The sequence derives from a human donor with alopecia areata. Source: CD4+ T cells sorted from blood, taken at week 24, from a patient treated with tofacitinib. The chain recombines TRBV30 with TRBJ2-3; D is undetermined. The CDR3 DNA reads TGTGCCTTTGGCCGGGTCCCAGATACGCAGTATTTT. Translation: CAFGRVPDTQYF.